Below are 25 T cell receptor beta chains sequenced from a single sample in a study of immune evolution from preneoplasia to lung adenocarcinoma. TCRdb's table, derived via immunoSEQ multiplex PCR, lists solely in-frame clones and lacks some. The sample consists of over 5,000 clones, around four fifths of them appearing once. The sequenced sample was FFPE normal lung tissue adjacent to the tumor. The receptors derive from a person between 50 and 69 years old with lung adenocarcinoma.

The chain couples TRBV6-4 to TRBJ2-1; 7 bases map to TRBD2. Germline loops: CDR1 MRHNA, CDR2 SNTAGT. This CDR3 spans 14 amino acids. Trimming at V came to 7 bases and at J to 7 bases, leaving 10 bases not matched to a gene. CDR3 protein: CASKRDGEANEQFF. CDR3 nucleotide sequence: TGTGCCAGCAAGCGGGACGGAGAGGCAAATGAGCAGTTCTTC.

This chain connects TRBV2 to TRBJ2-7; 11 nucleotides match TRBD2. J lost 2 bases, V lost 9 bases, and 3 bases had no gene match. Germline values: CDR1 SNHLY, CDR2 FYNNEI. The CDR3 totals 13 residues. The DNA of the CDR3 is TGTGCCAGTATAGCGGGAGGGACCTACGAGCAGTACTTC. Translated: CASIAGGTYEQYF.

This clone was seen once. The rearrangement joins TRBV11-3 to TRBJ2-1; 14 nucleotides align to TRBD2. CDR3 size: 14 residues. CDR1 is SGHNT, CDR2 YENEEA, per germline. With 5 bases clipped from V and 12 bases from J, the junction kept 6 bases outside the gene matches. The CDR3 region is CASSLGLAGVAQFF. CDR3 nucleotides: TGTGCCAGCAGCCTGGGACTAGCGGGAGTTGCGCAGTTCTTC.

This clone is medium-sized (0.01 to 0.1%) within its sample. In nucleotides, the CDR3 is TGTGCCAGCAGCTTGGGGGTCGGGACTACTCAGTTCTTC. This encodes CASSLGVGTTQFF. The chain carries TRBV5-6 and TRBJ2-1, with 7 bases lining up with TRBD2. From germline, CDR1 is SGHDT and CDR2 YYEEEE. The CDR3 loop spans 13 amino acids. V lost 0 bases and J lost 13; bases outside the gene matches: 7.

The chain couples TRBV5-1 to TRBJ2-6; D is undetermined. CDR3 length: 14 residues. Trimming shortened V by 0 bases and J by 1 base, and 2 bases separated the two germline ends. From germline, CDR1 is SGHRS and CDR2 YFSETQ. The CDR3 DNA is TGCGCCAGCAGCTTGGGTTCTGGGGCCAACGTCCTGACTTTC. This translates into CASSLGSGANVLTF.

J is TRBJ2-1 and V is TRBV9; 10 nucleotides line up with TRBD2. Germline V CDR1 and CDR2: SGDLS, YYNGEE. The CDR3 covers 16 residues. V lost 4 bases and J lost 5; bases outside the gene matches: 9. CDR3 coding DNA: TGTGCCAGCAGCTCTCGGACTAGCGGAGTTCACAATGAGCAGTTCTTC. Residues: CASSSRTSGVHNEQFF.

This chain links TRBV2 with TRBJ2-5; the match to TRBD1 covers 7 bases. The V and J ends lost 4 bases and 0 bases, in that order; junction bases with no gene match: 5. The V gene's germline CDR1 is SNHLY and CDR2 FYNNEI. This CDR3 has 15 residues. The CDR3 nucleotides read TGTGCCAGCAGTGCCTTAGGACAGGACCAAGAGACCCAGTACTTC. Protein sequence: CASSALGQDQETQYF.

In its sample, this clone was seen once. V and J are TRBV19 and TRBJ1-4, with TRBD1 as a possible D gene (6 bases). The V gene's germline CDR1 is LNHDA and CDR2 SQIVND (reference sequence). The CDR3 runs to 13 residues. V was cut by 9 bases and J by 8 bases, with 16 bases left in between. CDR3 residues: CASLDRNEEKLFF. The CDR3 bases are TGTGCCAGCCTCGACAGGAATGAGGAAAAACTGTTTTTT. The full variable domain, in which reference TRBV19 and TRBJ1-4 provide the parts outside the CDR3, is DGGITQSPKYLFRKEGQNVTLSCEQNLNHDAMYWYRQDPGQGLRLIYYSQIVNDFQKGDIAEGYSVSREKKESFPLTVTSAQKNPTAFYLCASLDRNEEKLFFGSGTQLSVL.

The V and J genes are TRBV6-5 and TRBJ1-1; D not resolved. Trimming removed 6 bases at V and 11 bases at J, with 16 bases between. Germline CDR1 is MNHEY and CDR2 is SVGAGI. The CDR3 spans 12 residues. CDR3 bases: TGTGCCAGCAGGTCTTCACAGAAGCGGGCTTTCTTT. Protein sequence: CASRSSQKRAFF.

The chain recombines TRBV11-2 with TRBJ1-1; D gene ambiguous. The germline V gene encodes CDR1 SGHAT and CDR2 FQNNGV. Deletions cut 5 bases from V and 0 bases from J, with 7 bases between. The length of the CDR3 is 13 residues. CDR3 sequence (DNA): TGTGCCAGCAGCCCGAGTCTGAACACTGAAGCTTTCTTT. The encoded protein is CASSPSLNTEAFF.

The chain has TRBV7-7 and TRBJ2-5, with D perhaps being TRBD1 or TRBD2 (6 bases each). The CDR3 is 15 residues long. Germline CDR1 SSHAT, CDR2 FNYEAQ (reference sequence). With 10 bases removed from V and 4 bases from J, the gap between germline ends came to 22 bases. The CDR3 reads CAIKTGRGAGETQYF. The CDR3, as DNA: TGTGCCATCAAAACTGGAAGGGGGGCAGGAGAGACCCAGTACTTC.

The J gene is TRBJ2-7, the V gene TRBV4-1; no firm D call. CDR1 MGHRA and CDR2 YSYEKL come from the germline V gene. The V end lost 3 bases, the J end lost 3 bases, and 12 bases lay between the germline ends. The CDR3 is 14 amino acids. The CDR3 DNA reads as TGCGCCAGCAGCCATGCGGAGATTGGCTACGAGCAGTACTTC. Protein: CASSHAEIGYEQYF.

This clone is medium-sized (0.01 to 0.1%) within its sample. V gene TRBV6-5 combines with J gene TRBJ1-2, with a possible D match to TRBD1 (6 bases). CDR3 size: 14 residues. With 7 bases removed from V and 8 bases from J, the gap between germline ends came to 20 bases. Germline V CDR1 and CDR2: MNHEY, SVGAGI. CDR3 sequence: CASIKSGTTVGYTF. In DNA form, the CDR3 reads TGTGCCAGCATTAAATCCGGGACAACGGTGGGCTACACCTTC.

This clone has only one observation. The DNA of the CDR3 is TGTGCCAGCAGCTCCTGGACAGGGACTGGGAGCAATCAGCCCCAGCATTTT. Translated, it gives CASSSWTGTGSNQPQHF. This chain joins TRBV7-9 and TRBJ1-5; 8 bases match TRBD1. Germline trimming cut 4 bases from V and 1 base from J; bases unmatched to any gene: 9. Germline V CDR1 and CDR2: SEHNR, FQNEAQ (reference sequence). The CDR3 covers 17 residues.

The V and J genes are TRBV27 and TRBJ2-7; 9 bases match TRBD1. The trim removed 2 bases at V and 3 bases at J, leaving 8 bases unmatched. CDR1 and CDR2 (germline): MNHEY, SMNVEV (reference sequence). This CDR3 spans 16 amino acids. The CDR3 nucleotides are TGTGCCAGCAGTTTAGCGCGAACGGGACAGGGCTACGAGCAGTACTTC. Translating gives CASSLARTGQGYEQYF.

The sample holds a few counts of this clone. The V call is TRBV27, the J call TRBJ1-3; D remains unclear. With 5 bases removed from V and 2 bases from J, the gap between germline ends came to 16 bases. Germline CDR1 is MNHEY and CDR2 is SMNVEV (reference sequence). The CDR3 totals 16 residues. As DNA, the CDR3 is TGTGCCAGCAGTCTGCGTCCAGGCGCGGCTGGAAACACCATATATTTT. Translated: CASSLRPGAAGNTIYF.

This clone turned up a few times. This chain connects TRBV11-3 to TRBJ2-7; 10 nucleotides line up with TRBD2. Germline CDR1 and CDR2: SGHNT and YENEEA. J lost 6 bases, V lost 4 bases, and 0 bases had no gene match. The CDR3 has 12 amino acids. The CDR3 nucleotides read TGTGCCAGCAGCTCTAGCGGGAGCGAGCAGTACTTC. This sequence encodes CASSSSGSEQYF.

The chain recombines TRBV2 with TRBJ1-4; TRBD1 is a possible D gene (6 bases). CDR1 and CDR2 from the germline V gene are SNHLY and FYNNEI. This CDR3 contains 15 residues. V was clipped by 5 bases and J by 3 bases, with 13 bases between them. CDR3 sequence (DNA): TGTGCCAGCAGTCTGACAGGCCAGCCTAATGAAAAACTGTTTTTT. This gives the protein CASSLTGQPNEKLFF.

This chain links TRBV4-1 with TRBJ1-2; TRBD1 might be the D (6 bases). The V and J ends lost 0 bases and 7 bases respectively, with 18 bases between them. Germline CDR1 and CDR2: MGHRA and YSYEKL. The length of the CDR3 is 16 residues. The CDR3 coding sequence is TGCGCCAGCAGCCAAGATCTGGCCAGGGGAAGTCCTGGCTACACCTTC. Translating it yields CASSQDLARGSPGYTF.

CDR3 in DNA: TGTGCCAGCAGTGCTTTAAGGGACACCGGGGAGCTGTTTTTT. Its protein is CASSALRDTGELFF. This sequence joins TRBV25-1 and TRBJ2-2, with D uncertain. This CDR3 spans 14 amino acids. V lost 4 bases and J lost 3, with 9 bases in between. Per the germline V gene, CDR1 is MGHDK and CDR2 is SYGVNS. The full variable domain, in which reference TRBV25-1 and TRBJ2-2 provide the parts outside the CDR3, is EADIYQTPRYLVIGTGKKITLECSQTMGHDKMYWYQQDPGMELHLIHYSYGVNSTEKGDLSSESTVSRIRTEHFPLTLESARPSHTSQYLCASSALRDTGELFFGEGSRLTVL.

The gene calls are TRBV4-2 and TRBJ1-3; D gene unclear. The germline V gene encodes CDR1 LGHNA and CDR2 YNFKEQ. The CDR3 covers 17 residues. Trimming stripped 8 bases from V and 0 bases from J, with 20 bases between. CDR3 DNA: TGTGCCAGCCGAACCGACCCGGCGGCGAGCTCTGGAAACACCATATATTTT. This translates into CASRTDPAASSGNTIYF.

V usage is TRBV9 and J usage is TRBJ1-2; D perhaps matches TRBD1 (6 bases). V gave up 4 bases and J gave up 4 bases, with 20 bases separating them. In germline, CDR1 is SGDLS, CDR2 YYNGEE. This CDR3 contains 16 residues. This CDR3 is CASSPPGGRAVYGYTF. The CDR3 bases are TGTGCCAGCAGCCCACCCGGGGGCAGGGCTGTCTATGGCTACACCTTC. The whole variable domain, filled in from reference TRBV9 and TRBJ1-2, reads DSGVTQTPKHLITATGQRVTLRCSPRSGDLSVYWYQQSLDQGLQFLIQYYNGEERAKGNILERFSAQQFPDLHSELNLSSLELGDSALYFCASSPPGGRAVYGYTFGSGTRLTVV.

The chain links TRBV5-1 to TRBJ1-1; 8 bases line up with TRBD1. Germline loops: CDR1 SGHRS, CDR2 YFSETQ. Trimming cost V 1 base and J 5 bases; bases outside gene matches: 13. The CDR3 totals 17 residues. This CDR3 reads CASSLQSSTGEGTEAFF. CDR3 nucleotides: TGCGCCAGCAGCTTGCAGAGTTCGACAGGGGAGGGGACTGAAGCTTTCTTT.

The gene calls are TRBV5-1 and TRBJ1-2; D call uncertain. V was shortened by 5 bases and J by 8 bases, with 22 bases between the two germline ends. Germline CDR1 is SGHRS and CDR2 is YFSETQ. The CDR3 is 15 amino acids. CDR3 loop: CASRDPGDQLTGYTF. The DNA of the CDR3 is TGCGCCAGCAGGGACCCGGGAGACCAATTAACAGGCTACACCTTC.

This chain uses TRBV12-5 with TRBJ2-5; maybe TRBD2 (6 bases). Trimming removed 8 bases at V and 5 bases at J, with 18 bases between. Germline lookup yields CDR1 LGHNT and CDR2 FRNRAP. This CDR3 spans 14 amino acids. This CDR3 reads CASSDGRGDETQYF. DNA of the CDR3: TGTGCTAGTAGCGACGGGAGAGGGGATGAGACCCAGTACTTC.